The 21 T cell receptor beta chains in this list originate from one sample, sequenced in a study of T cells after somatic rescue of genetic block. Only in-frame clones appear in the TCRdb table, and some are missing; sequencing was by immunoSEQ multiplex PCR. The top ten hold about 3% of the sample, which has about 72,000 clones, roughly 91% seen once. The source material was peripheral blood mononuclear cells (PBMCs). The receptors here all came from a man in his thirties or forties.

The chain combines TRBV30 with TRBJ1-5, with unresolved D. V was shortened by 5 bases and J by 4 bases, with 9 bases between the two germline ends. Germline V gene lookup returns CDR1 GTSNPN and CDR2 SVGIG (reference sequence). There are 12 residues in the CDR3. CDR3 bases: TGTGCCTGGGGCGGGTGGAATCAGCCCCAGCATTTT. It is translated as CAWGGWNQPQHF.

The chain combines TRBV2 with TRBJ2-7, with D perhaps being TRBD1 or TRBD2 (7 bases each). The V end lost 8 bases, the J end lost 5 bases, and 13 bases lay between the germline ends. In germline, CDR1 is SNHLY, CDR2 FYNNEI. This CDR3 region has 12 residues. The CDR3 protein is CASGGGGHEQYF. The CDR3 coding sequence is TGTGCCAGCGGGGGAGGGGGCCACGAGCAGTACTTC.

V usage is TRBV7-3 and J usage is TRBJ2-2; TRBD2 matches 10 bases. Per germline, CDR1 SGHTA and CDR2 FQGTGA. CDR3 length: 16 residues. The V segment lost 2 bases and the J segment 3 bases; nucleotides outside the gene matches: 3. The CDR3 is CASSLSLAGYTGELFF. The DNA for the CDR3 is TGTGCCAGCAGCTTATCACTAGCGGGGTACACCGGGGAGCTGTTTTTT.

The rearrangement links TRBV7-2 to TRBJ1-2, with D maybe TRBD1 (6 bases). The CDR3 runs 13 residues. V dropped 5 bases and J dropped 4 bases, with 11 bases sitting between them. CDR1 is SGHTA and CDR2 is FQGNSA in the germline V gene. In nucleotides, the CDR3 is TGTGCCAGCAGCCGGTCGGGGGCCTATGGCTACACCTTC. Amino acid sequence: CASSRSGAYGYTF. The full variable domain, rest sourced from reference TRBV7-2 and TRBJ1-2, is GAGVSQSPSNKVTEKGKDVELRCDPISGHTALYWYRQSLGQGLEFLIYFQGNSAPDKSGLPSDRFSAERTGGSVSTLTIQRTQQEDSAVYLCASSRSGAYGYTFGSGTRLTVV.

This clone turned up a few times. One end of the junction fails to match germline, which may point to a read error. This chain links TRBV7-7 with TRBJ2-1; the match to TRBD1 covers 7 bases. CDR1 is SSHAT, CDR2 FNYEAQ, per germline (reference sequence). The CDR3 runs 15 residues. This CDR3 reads CASSLGDRDIDEQFF. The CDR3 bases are TGTGCTAGCAGCTTGGGCGACAGGGATATCGATGAGCAGTTCTTC.

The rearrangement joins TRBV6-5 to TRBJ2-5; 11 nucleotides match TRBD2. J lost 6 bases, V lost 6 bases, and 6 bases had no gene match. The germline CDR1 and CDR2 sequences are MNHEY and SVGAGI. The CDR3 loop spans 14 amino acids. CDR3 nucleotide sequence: TGTGCCAGCAGCCGGACTAGCGGGCGAAAGACCCAGTACTTC. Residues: CASSRTSGRKTQYF.

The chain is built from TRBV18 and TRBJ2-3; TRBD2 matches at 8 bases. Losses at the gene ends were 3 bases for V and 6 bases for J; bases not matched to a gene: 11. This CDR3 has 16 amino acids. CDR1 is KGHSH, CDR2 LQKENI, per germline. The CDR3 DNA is TGTGCCAGCTCACCGACTACCGGGGGGGCCGGGGATACGCAGTATTTT. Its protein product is CASSPTTGGAGDTQYF.

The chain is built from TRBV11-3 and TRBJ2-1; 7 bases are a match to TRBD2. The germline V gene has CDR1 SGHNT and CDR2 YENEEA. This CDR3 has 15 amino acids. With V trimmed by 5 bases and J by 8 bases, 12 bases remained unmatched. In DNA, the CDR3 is TGTGCCAGCAGCCCCCTCGGGAGGCCCCGCGATGAGCAGTTCTTC. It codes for CASSPLGRPRDEQFF.

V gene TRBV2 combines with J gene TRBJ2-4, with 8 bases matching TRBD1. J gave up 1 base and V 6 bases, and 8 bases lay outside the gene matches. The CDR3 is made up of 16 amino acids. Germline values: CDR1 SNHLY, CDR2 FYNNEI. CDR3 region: CASSDGQGRAKNIQYF. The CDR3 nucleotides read TGTGCCAGCAGCGATGGACAGGGAAGGGCCAAAAACATTCAGTACTTC.

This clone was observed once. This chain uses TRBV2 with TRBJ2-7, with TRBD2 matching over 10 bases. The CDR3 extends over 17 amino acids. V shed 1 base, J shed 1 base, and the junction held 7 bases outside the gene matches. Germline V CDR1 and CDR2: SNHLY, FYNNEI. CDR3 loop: CASSEGLAGDESYEQYF. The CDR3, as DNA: TGTGCCAGCAGTGAAGGGCTAGCGGGAGACGAGTCCTACGAGCAGTACTTC.

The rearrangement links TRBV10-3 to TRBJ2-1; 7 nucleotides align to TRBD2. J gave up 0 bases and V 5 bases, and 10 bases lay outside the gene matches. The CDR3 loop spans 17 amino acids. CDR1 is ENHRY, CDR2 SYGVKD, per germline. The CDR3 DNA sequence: TGTGCCATCAGTCGCTACCTAGCGGAACGCTCCTACAATGAGCAGTTCTTC. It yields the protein CAISRYLAERSYNEQFF.

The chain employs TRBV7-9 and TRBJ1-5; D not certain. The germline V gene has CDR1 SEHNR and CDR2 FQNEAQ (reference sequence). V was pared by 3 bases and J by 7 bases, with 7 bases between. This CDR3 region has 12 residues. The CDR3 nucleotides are TGTGCCAGCAGCTTCTCGTTCCAGCCCCAGCATTTT. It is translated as CASSFSFQPQHF.

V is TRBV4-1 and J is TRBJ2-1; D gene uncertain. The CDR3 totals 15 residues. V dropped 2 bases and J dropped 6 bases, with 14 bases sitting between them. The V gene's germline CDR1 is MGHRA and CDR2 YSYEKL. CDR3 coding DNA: TGCGCCAGCAGCCAACTAGTGCTGACGTCCAATGAGCAGTTCTTC. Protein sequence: CASSQLVLTSNEQFF.

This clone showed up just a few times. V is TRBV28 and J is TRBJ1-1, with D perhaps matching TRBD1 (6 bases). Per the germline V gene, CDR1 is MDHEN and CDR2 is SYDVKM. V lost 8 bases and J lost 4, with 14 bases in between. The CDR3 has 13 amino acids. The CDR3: CASYLRGITEAFF. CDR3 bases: TGTGCCAGCTATTTGAGGGGGATCACTGAAGCTTTCTTT.

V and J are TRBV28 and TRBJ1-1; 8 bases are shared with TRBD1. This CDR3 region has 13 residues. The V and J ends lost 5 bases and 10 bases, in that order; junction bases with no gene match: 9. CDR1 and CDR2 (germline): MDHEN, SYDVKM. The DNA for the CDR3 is TGTGCCAGCAGTCCCGGACAGGGCTCAGGAGCTTTCTTT. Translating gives CASSPGQGSGAFF.

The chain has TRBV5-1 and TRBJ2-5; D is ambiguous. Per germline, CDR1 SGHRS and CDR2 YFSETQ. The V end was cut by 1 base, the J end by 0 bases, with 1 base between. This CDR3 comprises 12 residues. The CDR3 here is CASSLYQETQYF. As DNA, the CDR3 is TGCGCCAGCAGCTTGTACCAAGAGACCCAGTACTTC.

CDR3 sequence (DNA): TGTGCCTGGAGTTGGGGAGGGACGGGGCCCAAAAACATTCAGTACTTC. It encodes CAWSWGGTGPKNIQYF. This chain connects TRBV30 to TRBJ2-4, with TRBD2 matching over 7 bases. Trimming removed 2 bases from V and 2 bases from J; junction bases left unmatched: 9. The germline CDR1 and CDR2 sequences are GTSNPN and SVGIG (reference sequence). The CDR3 runs 16 residues.

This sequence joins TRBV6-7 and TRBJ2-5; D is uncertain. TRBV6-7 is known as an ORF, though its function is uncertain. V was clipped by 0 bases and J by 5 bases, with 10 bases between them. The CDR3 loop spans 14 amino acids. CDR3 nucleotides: TGTGCCAGCAGTTACTCGCCCTCCCAGGAGACCCAGTACTTC. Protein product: CASSYSPSQETQYF.

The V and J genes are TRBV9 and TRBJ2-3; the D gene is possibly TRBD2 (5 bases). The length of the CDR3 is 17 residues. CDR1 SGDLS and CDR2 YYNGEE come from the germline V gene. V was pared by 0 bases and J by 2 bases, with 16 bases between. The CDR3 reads CASSVGGRAAYTDTQYF. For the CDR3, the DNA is TGTGCCAGCAGCGTAGGCGGGCGGGCTGCCTACACAGATACGCAGTATTTT.

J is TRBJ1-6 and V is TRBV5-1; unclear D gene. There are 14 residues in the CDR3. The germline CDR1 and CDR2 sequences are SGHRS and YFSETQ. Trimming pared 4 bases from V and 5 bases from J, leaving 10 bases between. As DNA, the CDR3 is TGCGCCAGCAGCCAGGCACCGAATAATTCACCCCTCCACTTT. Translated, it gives CASSQAPNNSPLHF.

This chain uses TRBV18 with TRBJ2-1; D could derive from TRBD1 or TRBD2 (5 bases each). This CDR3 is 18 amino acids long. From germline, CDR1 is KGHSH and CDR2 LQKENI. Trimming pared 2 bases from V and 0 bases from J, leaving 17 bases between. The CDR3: CASSPSPWGMSSYNEQFF. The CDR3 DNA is TGTGCCAGCTCACCATCCCCTTGGGGGATGAGCTCCTACAATGAGCAGTTCTTC.